This T cell receptor beta chain is from a study of blood T cell repertoires in COVID-19. Original processing methods: Researchers report that nucleated cell counts were estimated from reference gene primer amplification. Produced via immunoSEQ multiplex PCR; TCRdb's table is partial and in-frame only. Clonal size and the V and J genes are those of that table, whereas D and trimming came from the DNA. The sample has around 100,000 clones, 91% seen once. The CDR3 is 15 residues long. V lost 4 bases, J lost 0 bases, and 6 bases stayed unmatched. CDR1 SGHRS and CDR2 YFSETQ come from the germline V gene. Sequenced input: peripheral blood. This rearrangement joins TRBV5-1 to TRBJ1-1; 7 nucleotides line up with TRBD1. The receptor was isolated from a man in his forties or fifties with active COVID-19. In DNA form, the CDR3 reads TGCGCCAGCAGCCCGGGACAGCTCATGAACACTGAAGCTTTCTTT. Its translation is CASSPGQLMNTEAFF. Full variable domain (remainder filled in from reference TRBV5-1 and TRBJ1-1): KAGVTQTPRYLIKTRGQQVTLSCSPISGHRSVSWYQQTPGQGLQFLFEYFSETQRNKGNFPGRFSGRQFSNSRSEMNVSTLELGDSALYLCASSPGQLMNTEAFFGQGTRLTVV.